This TCR beta chain came from a study of T-cell reconstitution after alpha-beta-depleted transplantation in children. Study conclusions and caveats: After transplant, high TCRbeta diversity at day 60 in some patients arose from surviving recipient T cells and thymic progenitors. T-cell numbers and diversity, one year after transplant, stemmed largely from T cells that were newly produced. Approximately two months post-transplant, alpha-beta T cells reportedly originated from several hundred expanded graft clones.

Only one count was recorded for this clonotype. Its antigen is unidentified. A much more abundant neighbour one base away suggests this may be a read error. The CDR3 is 12 residues long. Unique molecular identifiers tagged the TCRbeta library. TCRdb reanalysed the PCR reads using MiXCR and keeps one entry per CDR3 protein. This table has around 270,000 distinct CDR3 sequences, roughly 9.1% appearing once. Specimen: PBMCs, collected before TCRalphabeta/CD19-depleted stem cell transplant. This TCR was recovered from a boy under three years old with acute myeloid leukemia, due to receive a stem cell transplant. The chain joins TRBV12-3 or TRBV12-4 to TRBJ2-5; the match to TRBD1 covers 9 bases. The CDR3 sequence is CASRGQGEPQYF. CDR3 nucleotides: TGTGCCAGCAGGGGACAGGGAGAGCCCCAGTACTTC.